Presented here are 3 T cell receptor beta chains from one specimen sequenced in a study of T cell repertoires in cytomegalovirus infection. MiXCR, applied by TCRdb to the reads, yields one record per CDR3 protein. The sample lists about 230,000 distinct CDR3 sequences; over 20% were seen once. Sequenced input: CD8+ T cells from PBMCs. These receptors came from a human donor in good health (CMV status not recorded). Some clones in this sample may be carry-over from other donors' samples.

Details on this clonotype: A read error may explain this, as a much larger clone is one base away. This likely comes from a read error, as the CDR3 has no conserved phenylalanine or tryptophan at its end. The V call is TRBV27, the J call TRBJ2-3; perhaps TRBD2 as D (5 bases). V lost 7 bases to trimming and J lost 5 bases, with 13 bases between them. Germline V gene lookup returns CDR1 MNHEY and CDR2 SMNVEV (reference sequence). This CDR3 has 13 residues. The CDR3: CASKQSGGDTQYY. CDR3 nucleotides: TGTGCCAGCAAACAGAGCGGCGGAGATACGCAGTATTAT.

The gene calls are TRBV20-1 and TRBJ2-3, with 7 bases lining up with TRBD1. Germline assignment: CDR1 DFQATT and CDR2 SNEGSKA (reference sequence). V was clipped by 3 bases and J by 2 bases; unmatched bases: 5. The length of the CDR3 is 14 residues. CDR3 sequence reads: CSARGDSTTDTQYF. The CDR3 DNA sequence: TGCAGTGCTAGGGGGGACAGCACCACAGATACGCAGTATTTT.

This clonotype was picked up a small number of times. The chain combines TRBV29-1 with TRBJ1-2, with 11 bases identical to TRBD1. Trimming cost V 1 base and J 4 bases; bases outside gene matches: 5. CDR3 length: 15 residues. Germline CDR1 reads SQVTM; CDR2 reads ANQGSEA. The CDR3 loop is CSVEATGTGGYGYTF. The CDR3 coding sequence is TGCAGCGTTGAAGCGACGGGGACAGGGGGCTATGGCTACACCTTC.